This TCR beta chain was observed in a study of T cells in Graves' hyperthyroidism and ophthalmopathy. Findings and limits, study-wide: The blood repertoire included most of the expanded thyroid clonotypes above 0.001.

The CDR3 regions of TCR beta were amplified from RNA transcripts. First-round RT-PCR of the TCR CDR3 relied on the HTBI primer set. One entry per CDR3 protein, called by TCRdb with MiXCR from the multiplex PCR reads. Among more than 45,000 distinct CDR3 sequences listed, around half were seen once. Many counts were recorded for this clonotype. Its specificity is unknown. Diagnoses were established using clinical symptoms, serum thyroxine and TRAb, thyroid ultrasound and orbital computed tomography. The length of the CDR3 is 16 residues. V shed 6 bases and J 9 bases; nucleotides not matched to a gene: 11. Germline CDR1 reads SNHLY; CDR2 reads FYNNEI.

Sequencing was carried out using blood. The receptor was derived from a woman aged 25 to 39 with Graves' ophthalmopathy. J is TRBJ2-1 and V is TRBV2; 13 bases are shared with TRBD2. DNA of the CDR3: TGTGCCAGCAGGGAAACTAGCGGGAGGGCCACTGGTGAGCAGTTCTTC. This codes for CASRETSGRATGEQFF.